A single sample gave rise to the 9 T cell receptor beta chains below, sequenced in a study of beta chain features in type 1 diabetes. Notes on the study in general: When Type 1 diabetes patients were examined, their TCRB CDR3s proved moderately but significantly shorter in all four CD4+ subsets.

The study reverse transcribed the entire isolated RNA, so it sequenced expressed TCRB transcripts. The protocol was immunoSEQ multiplex PCR, while the TCRdb copy is restricted to in-frame clones and leaves out a portion. The sample holds about 260,000 clones, roughly 20% seen once. Their target antigens are unknown. Material: naive CD4+ T cells from blood. These receptors all come from a woman aged 40 to 55 with type 1 diabetes.

The table lists this clone with a few counts. The rearrangement uses TRBV11-2 and TRBJ2-3; D perhaps matches TRBD2 (6 bases). The germline V and J ends were trimmed by 4 bases and 14 bases, with 22 bases remaining between them. Germline assignment: CDR1 SGHAT and CDR2 FQNNGV. This CDR3 spans 14 amino acids. The CDR3 protein is CASSSETSSGLRYF. Written as DNA, the CDR3 is TGTGCCAGCAGCTCCGAGACTAGTTCGGGCCTACGGTATTTT.

This clone was seen a few times. The chain links TRBV29-1 to TRBJ2-5; TRBD1 matches 12 bases. The CDR3 is made up of 16 amino acids. CDR1 and CDR2 from the germline V gene are SQVTM and ANQGSEA. With V trimmed by 4 bases and J by 1 base, 7 bases remained unmatched. The CDR3 protein is CSVGDRGRGFQETQYF. The CDR3, as DNA: TGCAGCGTTGGGGACAGGGGGCGAGGGTTCCAAGAGACCCAGTACTTC. Variable domain in full (rest from reference TRBV29-1 and TRBJ2-5): SAVISQKPSRDICQRGTSLTIQCQVDSQVTMMFWYRQQPGQSLTLIATANQGSEATYESGFVIDKFPISRPNLTFSTLTVSNMSPEDSSIYLCSVGDRGRGFQETQYFGPGTRLLVL.

The V call is TRBV27, the J call TRBJ2-2; 7 bases agree with TRBD1. CDR3 length: 15 residues. The germline CDR1 and CDR2 sequences are MNHEY and SMNVEV (reference sequence). With V trimmed by 6 bases and J by 6 bases, 10 bases remained unmatched. The CDR3 DNA reads TGTGCCAGCAGCTATGACAGGGCAGTACCCGGGGAGCTGTTTTTT. This encodes CASSYDRAVPGELFF.

The gene calls are TRBV10-2 and TRBJ1-1; 7 bases fit TRBD1. The CDR3 is 12 residues long. V lost 8 bases, J lost 5 bases, and 5 bases stayed unmatched. Germline-derived CDR1 and CDR2 are WSHSY and SAAADI. The CDR3 reads CASSDRVTEAFF. In DNA, the CDR3 is TGCGCCAGCTCAGACAGGGTGACTGAAGCTTTCTTT.

This clone came up a few times. The chain is built from TRBV7-9 and TRBJ1-2; D is perhaps TRBD1 (6 bases). Germline loops: CDR1 SEHNR, CDR2 FQNEAQ (reference sequence). The CDR3 is 13 residues long. V was shortened by 2 bases and J by 6 bases, with 10 bases between the two germline ends. The CDR3 DNA follows: TGTGCCAGCAGCTTAACACAGGGACATGGCTACACCTTC. This codes for CASSLTQGHGYTF.

This clone was seen more than once but under ten times. J is TRBJ1-6 and V is TRBV5-1; TRBD1 matches at 8 bases. Per germline, CDR1 SGHRS and CDR2 YFSETQ. The CDR3 sequence is 15 residues long. V lost 4 bases, J lost 11 bases, and 11 bases stayed unmatched. This CDR3 is CASSPSDRGGTPLHF. In nucleotides, the CDR3 is TGCGCCAGCAGCCCCTCAGACAGGGGAGGTACACCCCTCCACTTT.

This chain links TRBV25-1 with TRBJ2-5; 7 nucleotides line up with TRBD1. Germline CDR1 reads MGHDK; CDR2 reads SYGVNS. The CDR3 spans 15 residues. J lost 5 bases, V lost 3 bases, and 9 bases had no gene match. Here the CDR3 reads CASSDKGAGRETQYF. CDR3 nucleotides: TGTGCCAGCAGTGATAAGGGGGCTGGTAGGGAGACCCAGTACTTC. Full variable domain (remainder filled in from reference TRBV25-1 and TRBJ2-5): EADIYQTPRYLVIGTGKKITLECSQTMGHDKMYWYQQDPGMELHLIHYSYGVNSTEKGDLSSESTVSRIRTEHFPLTLESARPSHTSQYLCASSDKGAGRETQYFGPGTRLLVL.

This sequence joins TRBV27 and TRBJ2-1, with 7 bases fitting TRBD1. This CDR3 is built from 15 residues. Germline V gives CDR1 MNHEY, CDR2 SMNVEV (reference sequence). Trimming removed 1 base from V and 10 bases from J; junction bases left unmatched: 10. CDR3 sequence: CASSLWTGDNEEQFF. The CDR3 DNA is TGTGCCAGCAGTTTATGGACAGGAGACAATGAAGAGCAGTTCTTC.

This clone was detected a few times. The rearrangement uses TRBV28 and TRBJ2-7, with 10 bases that match TRBD2. Germline CDR1 is MDHEN and CDR2 is SYDVKM. This CDR3 is 14 amino acids long. The ends lost 0 bases at V and 6 bases at J; junction bases unmatched: 2. The CDR3 loop is CASSLWVAGGEQYF. CDR3 in DNA: TGTGCCAGCAGTTTATGGGTAGCGGGAGGCGAGCAGTACTTC.